The 7 T cell receptor beta chains below all came from one sample that was sequenced in a study of PD-1 blockade in classical Hodgkin lymphoma. Assay: immunoSEQ multiplex PCR; the TCRdb copy retains only in-frame clones and omits some. The sample consists of 17,000 or so clones, 87% of them appearing once. Documented time point: newly diagnosed, previously untreated cHL patient sample. The source material was peripheral blood mononuclear cells (PBMCs). These TCRs come from a human donor with classical Hodgkin lymphoma.

The V and J genes are TRBV5-5 and TRBJ1-2; no firm D call. Trimming removed 1 base at V and 6 bases at J, with 7 bases between. Germline CDR1 and CDR2: SGHKS and YYEKEE (reference sequence). There are 12 residues in the CDR3. Written as DNA, the CDR3 is TGTGCCAGCAGCTTGAGCGGGGATGGCTACACCTTC. Protein sequence: CASSLSGDGYTF.

This clone was detected once. This chain joins TRBV18 and TRBJ1-1; possible D gene TRBD1, 5 bases. V dropped 1 base and J dropped 0 bases, with 9 bases sitting between them. The length of the CDR3 is 15 residues. Germline CDR1 KGHSH, CDR2 LQKENI. CDR3 amino acids: CASSPRPGMNTEAFF. DNA of the CDR3: TGTGCCAGCTCACCACGCCCAGGGATGAACACTGAAGCTTTCTTT.

V usage is TRBV28 and J usage is TRBJ2-6; D possibly matches TRBD1 or TRBD2 (5 bases each). The CDR3 is 15 amino acids. The germline CDR1 and CDR2 sequences are MDHEN and SYDVKM. V lost 2 bases, J lost 1 base, and 6 bases lay in between. CDR3 in DNA: TGTGCCAGCAGTTTAGGGGGTTCTGGGGCCAACGTCCTGACTTTC. Encoded protein: CASSLGGSGANVLTF.

The chain uses TRBV6-5 and TRBJ2-1; D is unclear. V was pared by 7 bases and J by 7 bases, with 8 bases between. CDR1 and CDR2 from the germline V gene are MNHEY and SVGAGI. CDR3 size: 11 residues. CDR3 DNA sequence: TGTGCCAGCATATACTTGAATGAGCAGTTCTTC. It is translated as CASIYLNEQFF.

This chain uses TRBV27 with TRBJ2-2, with 9 nucleotides matching TRBD1. Germline V CDR1 and CDR2: MNHEY, SMNVEV (reference sequence). The CDR3 is made up of 15 amino acids. The V segment lost 7 bases and the J segment 5 bases; nucleotides outside the gene matches: 8. The DNA for the CDR3 is TGTGCCAGCACCACTGGACAGGGGAGGACCGGGGAGCTGTTTTTT. This encodes CASTTGQGRTGELFF.

This chain connects TRBV30 to TRBJ1-3; D remains ambiguous. Germline V CDR1 and CDR2: GTSNPN, SVGIG (reference sequence). Trimming took off 5 bases at V and 4 bases at J, with 27 bases between the two ends. The CDR3 consists of 18 residues. The CDR3 loop reads CAWFVGRTSNKQGNTIYF. Written as DNA, the CDR3 is TGTGCCTGGTTTGTCGGCCGGACCTCGAATAAGCAGGGAAACACCATATATTTT.

The J gene is TRBJ2-7, the V gene TRBV29-1; 7 bases fit TRBD1. V dropped 8 bases and J dropped 2; count of bases not matched to a gene: 3. The germline V gene has CDR1 SQVTM and CDR2 ANQGSEA. The CDR3 is made up of 11 amino acids. The CDR3 bases are TGCAGCTCAGGGACAGCCTACGAGCAGTACTTC. This gives the protein CSSGTAYEQYF.